This is a list of T cell receptor beta chains from one sample in a study of T cells in Graves' hyperthyroidism and ophthalmopathy. TCRdb passed the multiplex PCR reads through MiXCR, listing each CDR3 protein once. The sample yields approximately 560,000 distinct CDR3 sequences, around a sixth seen once. What was sequenced was blood. The receptor source for this set is a woman aged 30 to 39 with Graves' hyperthyroidism. CDR3s include the opening cysteine and the closing phenylalanine or tryptophan.

V: TRBV3-1
J: TRBJ2-5
CDR3: CASSQSASKETQYF

V: TRBV9
J: TRBJ2-5
CDR3: CASSPGTGELETQYF

V: TRBV12-3/TRBV12-4
J: TRBJ1-5
CDR3: CASRRGQDSNQPQHF

V: TRBV7-3
J: TRBJ1-1
CDR3: CASSLSGGGNTEAFF

V: TRBV27
J: TRBJ1-6
CDR3: CASSLSRDRSSYNSPLHF

V: TRBV7-7
J: TRBJ2-3
CDR3: CASSSGNTDTQYF

V: TRBV7-2
J: TRBJ2-3
CDR3: CASNAPSARSTDTQYF

V: TRBV3-1
J: TRBJ1-2
CDR3: CASSQDGNYGYTF

V: TRBV20-1
J: TRBJ2-6
CDR3: CSASGGHTAYSGANVLTF

V: TRBV7-2
J: TRBJ1-6
CDR3: CASSLAPGLWRSPLHF

V: TRBV7-6
J: TRBJ2-1
CDR3: CATKTYQYNEQFF

V: TRBV6-5
J: TRBJ2-1
CDR3: CASSYVAGALEQFF

V: TRBV12-3/TRBV12-4
J: TRBJ2-3
CDR3: CASSPIRLAGDSDTQYF

V: TRBV5-1
J: TRBJ2-1
CDR3: CASSLLAGGDNEQFF

V: TRBV6-5
J: TRBJ1-6
CDR3: CASSYVDSPLHF

V: TRBV7-2
J: TRBJ2-7
CDR3: CASSLGFGDEQYF

V: TRBV5-8
J: TRBJ2-3
CDR3: CASSSKRADTQYF

V: TRBV6-1
J: TRBJ1-1
CDR3: CASSRNSYRYTEAFF

V: TRBV19
J: TRBJ1-6
CDR3: CASSSSGTGDSPLHF

V: TRBV18
J: TRBJ1-4
CDR3: CASSPNPDDEKLFF

V: TRBV2
J: TRBJ2-1
CDR3: CASSGLGQNSYNEQFF

V: TRBV18
J: TRBJ2-7
CDR3: CASSGLAGAVEQYF

V: TRBV7-2
J: TRBJ2-7
CDR3: CASSGSGKSSYEQYF

V: TRBV18
J: TRBJ1-1
CDR3: CASSPEMNTEAFF

V: TRBV29-1
J: TRBJ2-3
CDR3: CSVQGGGGPTDTQYF

V: TRBV3-1
J: TRBJ2-5
CDR3: CASSQVGGLPVTGETQYF

V: TRBV7-6
J: TRBJ2-7
CDR3: CASSSGTDPYEQYF

V: TRBV12-3/TRBV12-4
J: TRBJ1-4
CDR3: CASSSRQPVNEKLFF

V: TRBV6-1
J: TRBJ2-2
CDR3: CASSEARRGELFF

V: TRBV29-1
J: TRBJ1-3
CDR3: CSVEATGAHSGNTIYF

V: TRBV7-3
J: TRBJ2-1
CDR3: CASSHTSPNNEQFF

V: TRBV2
J: TRBJ2-5
CDR3: CASTSGRGETQYF

V: TRBV7-8
J: TRBJ2-3
CDR3: CASSLWSGGDTQYF

V: TRBV24-1
J: TRBJ1-5
CDR3: CATSGAVNQPQHF

V: TRBV14
J: TRBJ2-1
CDR3: CASSHPQREGPYNEQFF

V: TRBV6-1
J: TRBJ2-2
CDR3: CASSPPWTGGTGELFF

V: TRBV6-1
J: TRBJ2-7
CDR3: CASRKVLYEQYF

V: TRBV13
J: TRBJ2-7
CDR3: CASSYRGDEQYF

V: TRBV5-1
J: TRBJ2-7
CDR3: CASSLPGQGSGLAGGSYEQYF

V: TRBV3-1
J: TRBJ1-1
CDR3: CASSQGGAEAFF

V: TRBV14
J: TRBJ2-1
CDR3: CASSPPVATYNEQLF

V: TRBV18
J: TRBJ1-1
CDR3: CASSPFKAVMNTEAFF

V: TRBV12-3/TRBV12-4
J: TRBJ2-7
CDR3: CASSSTDLQYF

V: TRBV29-1
J: TRBJ2-1
CDR3: CSVEAPGASGNEQFF

V: TRBV3-1
J: TRBJ2-7
CDR3: CASSLEQPSVRATYEQYF

V: TRBV11-2
J: TRBJ2-7
CDR3: CASSLVGATYEQYF

V: TRBV29-1
J: TRBJ2-1
CDR3: CSVEDPSGGRLNEQFF

V: TRBV7-3
J: TRBJ2-7
CDR3: CASSLRAYEQYF

V: TRBV18
J: TRBJ1-2
CDR3: CASSPRGGYGYTF

V: TRBV20-1
J: TRBJ2-1
CDR3: CSARVRFSGSYNEQFF

V: TRBV28
J: TRBJ2-7
CDR3: CASSLFGTAQYEQYF

V: TRBV7-2
J: TRBJ1-2
CDR3: CASSPQGQFYGYTF